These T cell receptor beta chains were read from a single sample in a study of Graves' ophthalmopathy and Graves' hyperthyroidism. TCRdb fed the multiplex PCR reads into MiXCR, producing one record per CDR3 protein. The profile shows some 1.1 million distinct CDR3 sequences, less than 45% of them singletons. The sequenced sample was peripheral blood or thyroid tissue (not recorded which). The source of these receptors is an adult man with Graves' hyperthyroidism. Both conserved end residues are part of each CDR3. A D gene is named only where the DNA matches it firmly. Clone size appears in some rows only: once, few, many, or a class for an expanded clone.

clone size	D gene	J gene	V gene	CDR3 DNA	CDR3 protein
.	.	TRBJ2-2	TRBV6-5	TGTGCCACCACCACCAGGGAAAACACCGGGGAGCTGTTTTTT	CATTTRENTGELFF
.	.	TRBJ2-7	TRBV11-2	TGTGCCAGCAGCTTAGGAGGGAGACCACTAAACTACGAGCAGTACTTC	CASSLGGRPLNYEQYF
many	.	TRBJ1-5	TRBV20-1	TGCAGTGCTACACGTTGGGACAGCAATCAGCCCCAGCATTTT	CSATRWDSNQPQHF
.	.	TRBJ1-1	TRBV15	TGTGCCGCCAGCAGTGAACCCCCGGGAGGAACTGAAGCTTTCTTT	CAASSEPPGGTEAFF
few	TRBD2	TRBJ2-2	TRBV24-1	TGTGCCACCAGTGATTTCCTAGCGGCGAACACCGGGGAGCTGTTTTTT	CATSDFLAANTGELFF
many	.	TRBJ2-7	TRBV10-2	TGCGCCAGCAGTGATAGTTCGGTGAGTGAGCAGTACTTC	CASSDSSVSEQYF
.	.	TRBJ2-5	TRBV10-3	TGTGCCATCAGTGACCAGGGGGGGACCCAGTACTTC	CAISDQGGTQYF
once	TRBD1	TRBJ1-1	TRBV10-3	TGTGCCAGCAGTTACTCCGGACAGGGATTGAACACTGAAGCTTTCTTT	CASSYSGQGLNTEAFF
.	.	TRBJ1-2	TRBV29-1	TGCAGCGTTGGGCTTCAGGGTGGTGGCTACACCTTC	CSVGLQGGGYTF
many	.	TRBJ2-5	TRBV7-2	TGTGCCAGCAGCTTATCTTGGGAGACCCAGTACTTC	CASSLSWETQYF
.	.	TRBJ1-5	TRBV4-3	TGCGCCAGCAGCCAAGTGAGAGGCGAAAATCAGCCCCAGCATTTT	CASSQVRGENQPQHF
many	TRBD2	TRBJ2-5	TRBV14	TGTGCCAGCAGCCAACCGACTAGCGGCAGTAAAGAGACCCAGTACTTC	CASSQPTSGSKETQYF
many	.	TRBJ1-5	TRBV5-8	TGTGCCAGCAGCTTGGGAGGCGGCAATAGCAATCAGCCCCAGCATTTT	CASSLGGGNSNQPQHF
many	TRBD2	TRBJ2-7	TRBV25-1	TGTGCCAGCAGTGAAAGTTTCGTACTAGCGGGGGGTACCTACGAGCAGTACTTC	CASSESFVLAGGTYEQYF
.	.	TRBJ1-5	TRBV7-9	TGTGCCAGCGGCCCCGAACTCGACCCCCAGCCCCAGCATTTT	CASGPELDPQPQHF
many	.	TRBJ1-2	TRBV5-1	TGCGCCAGCAGCTCCCCCCCCATAGGGATCAACTATGGCTACACCTTC	CASSSPPIGINYGYTF
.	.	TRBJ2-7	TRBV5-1	TGCGCCAGCAGCTTTCTGGGGGAGACCAACTACGAGCAGTACTTC	CASSFLGETNYEQYF
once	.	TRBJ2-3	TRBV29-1	TGCAGCGGTGGGTCGAGGGTCCGTCTAGATACGCAGTATTTT	CSGGSRVRLDTQYF
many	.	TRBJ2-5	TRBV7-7	TGTGCCAGCAGCTTAGTTCTTATGGAGACCCAGTACTTC	CASSLVLMETQYF
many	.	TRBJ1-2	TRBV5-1	TGCGCCAGCAGCTTGGGGGACCTATCTAACTATGGCTACACCTTC	CASSLGDLSNYGYTF
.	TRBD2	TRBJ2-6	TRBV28	TGTGCCAGCGCCTCGGGGGGAGGTCTGAATGGGGCCAACGTCCTGACTTTC	CASASGGGLNGANVLTF
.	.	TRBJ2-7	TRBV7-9	TGTGCCAGCAGGGCAGGAACACACTACGAGCAGTACTTC	CASRAGTHYEQYF
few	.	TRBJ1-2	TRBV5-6	TGTGCCAGCAGCTCCCTCGGACCGACGGGTGGCTACACCTTC	CASSSLGPTGGYTF
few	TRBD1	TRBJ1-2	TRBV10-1	TGCGCCGCCGGGACAGGGGGCGGCTACACCTTC	CAAGTGGGYTF
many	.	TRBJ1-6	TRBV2	TGTGCCAGCAAAAACAGGGAAGGAAATTCACCCCTCCACTTT	CASKNREGNSPLHF
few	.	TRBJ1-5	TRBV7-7	TGTGCCGGAGATCGGGGGGCCGCCTACGAGCATTTT	CAGDRGAAYEHF
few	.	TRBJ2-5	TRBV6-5	TGTGCCAGCAGTCTTGCCCGGGGTAGGGTCCAAGAGACCCAGTACTTC	CASSLARGRVQETQYF
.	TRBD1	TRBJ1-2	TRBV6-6	TGTGCCAGCAGTTTAGCGGCCAGGGGGTCCTTCTATGGCTACACCTTC	CASSLAARGSFYGYTF
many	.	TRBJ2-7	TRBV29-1	TGCAGCGTTGGGCCCGTTGGGGGCTGGGGAGGCGAGCAGTACTTC	CSVGPVGGWGGEQYF
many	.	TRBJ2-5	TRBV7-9	TGTGCCAGCAGCCCTCAACTCCGGGGCAGAAAAGAGACCCAGTACTTC	CASSPQLRGRKETQYF
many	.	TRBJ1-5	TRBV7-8	TGTGCCAGCAGCTTAGGTAGGAAGGAGCAGCCCCAGCATTTT	CASSLGRKEQPQHF
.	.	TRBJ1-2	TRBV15	TGTGCCACCTCCAGGGGTCAAGTGGCTGGCTACACCTTC	CATSRGQVAGYTF
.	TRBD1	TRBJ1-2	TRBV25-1	TGTGCCAGCAGTTCTCACGGGACAGGAAAGGAGGGCTACACCTTC	CASSSHGTGKEGYTF
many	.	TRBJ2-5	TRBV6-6	TGTGCCAGCAGTTTTGGCGAGGGGGGGATACAAGAGACCCAGTACTTC	CASSFGEGGIQETQYF
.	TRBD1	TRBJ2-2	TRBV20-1	TGCAGTGCTTCGGGGACAGGGGGCCTTGGGGAGCTGTTTTTT	CSASGTGGLGELFF
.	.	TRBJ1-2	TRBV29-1	TGCAGCGTTGGAGGGACACTTTATGGCTACACCTTC	CSVGGTLYGYTF
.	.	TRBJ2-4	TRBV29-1	TGCAGCGTTGAAGGTTGGACAAGGGACTTAGCCAAAAACATTCAGTACTTC	CSVEGWTRDLAKNIQYF
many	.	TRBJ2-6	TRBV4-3	TGCGCCAGCAGCCAATACTTCAGGGAGTCTGGGGCCAACGTCCTGACTTTC	CASSQYFRESGANVLTF
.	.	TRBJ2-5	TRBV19	TGTGCCAGTTCGGGACGCTTTAATCAGCCCCAGTACTTC	CASSGRFNQPQYF
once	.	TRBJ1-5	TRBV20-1	TGCAGTGCTTTGGACAGTCTGGGGTCGTTTTCCAATCAGCCCCAGCATTTT	CSALDSLGSFSNQPQHF
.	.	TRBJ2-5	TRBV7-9	TGTGCCAGCAGCAAGGGACCGAATCAAGAGACCCAGTACTTC	CASSKGPNQETQYF
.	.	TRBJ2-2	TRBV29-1	TGCAGCGTTGACGAAAAGGAGGGGTATGCCACCGGGGAGCTGTTTTTT	CSVDEKEGYATGELFF
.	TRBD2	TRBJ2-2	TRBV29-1	TGCAGCGTTGAGTGGCTAGCGGTCACCGGGGAGCTGTTTTTT	CSVEWLAVTGELFF
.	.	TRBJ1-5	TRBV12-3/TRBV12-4	TGTGCCAGCAGTACCCCAGGGTTGGGGAGCAATCAGCCCCAGCATTTT	CASSTPGLGSNQPQHF
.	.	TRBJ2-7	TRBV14	TGTGCCAGCAGCCTGGAACTCGGAGGGTTGGGTGAGCAGTACTTC	CASSLELGGLGEQYF
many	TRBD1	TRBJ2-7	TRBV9	TGTGCCAGCAGCGGGACAGGGAGCTCCTACGAGCAGTACTTC	CASSGTGSSYEQYF